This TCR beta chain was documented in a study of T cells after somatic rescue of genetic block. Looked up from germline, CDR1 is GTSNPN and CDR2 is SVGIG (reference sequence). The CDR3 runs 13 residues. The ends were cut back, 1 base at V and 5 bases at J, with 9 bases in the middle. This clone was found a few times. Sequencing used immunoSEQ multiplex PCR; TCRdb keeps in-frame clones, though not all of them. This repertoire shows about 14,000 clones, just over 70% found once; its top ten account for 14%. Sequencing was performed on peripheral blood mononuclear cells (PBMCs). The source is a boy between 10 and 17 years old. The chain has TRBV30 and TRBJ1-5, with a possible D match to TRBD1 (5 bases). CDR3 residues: CAWSGQGDQPQHF. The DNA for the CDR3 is TGTGCCTGGAGTGGGCAGGGAGATCAGCCCCAGCATTTT.